Shown below are 23 T cell receptor beta chains from a single sample sequenced in a study of OX40 agonist ivuxolimab in advanced cancers. The library came from the immunoSEQ multiplex PCR assay. TCRdb's version of the immuneACCESS table is confined to in-frame rearrangements and falls short of the full clone set. An unresolved V gene accounts for under half of the shortfall where checked; the remainder is of unknown origin. This sample comprises 84,000 or so clones, around nine tenths of them detected only once. Around 0.43% of the sample rests with the top ten. The sequenced sample was CD4+ or CD8+ T cells sorted from blood, obtained in a trial of the OX40 agonist ivuxolimab. These receptors were obtained from an adult with an advanced solid tumor such as melanoma, head and neck, liver or kidney cancer.

The chain links TRBV5-1 to TRBJ2-5; 12 bases align to TRBD1. The CDR3 sequence is 16 residues long. J lost 3 bases, V lost 3 bases, and 6 bases had no gene match. CDR1 and CDR2 (germline): SGHRS, YFSETQ. CDR3 DNA sequence: TGCGCCAGCAGCTCCGGGACAGGGGGCCGAGAAGAGACCCAGTACTTC. Its protein product is CASSSGTGGREETQYF.

The chain links TRBV5-1 to TRBJ2-5; 11 bases are a match to TRBD2. This CDR3 has 15 amino acids. Per germline, CDR1 SGHRS and CDR2 YFSETQ. V was pared by 2 bases and J by 2 bases, with 2 bases of the junction left unmatched. The CDR3 sequence is CASSFSGGGQETQYF. CDR3 sequence (DNA): TGCGCCAGCAGCTTTAGCGGGGGGGGTCAAGAGACCCAGTACTTC.

The chain recombines TRBV5-8 with TRBJ2-1; 9 nucleotides align to TRBD1. With 1 base clipped from V and 7 bases from J, the junction kept 6 bases outside the gene matches. From germline, CDR1 is SGHTS and CDR2 YDEGEE. CDR3 length: 15 amino acids. As DNA, the CDR3 is TGTGCCAGCAGCTTGCGGGACAGGGTAGTGAATGAGCAGTTCTTC. Its protein is CASSLRDRVVNEQFF.

The genes are TRBV7-2 and TRBJ2-3; 10 nucleotides line up with TRBD1. J was trimmed by 6 bases and V by 2 bases; bases with no gene match: 5. Germline assignment: CDR1 SGHTA and CDR2 FQGNSA. The CDR3 covers 15 residues. The CDR3: CASSLLGTGVDTQYF. The CDR3 nucleotides read TGTGCCAGCAGCTTATTGGGGACAGGGGTCGATACGCAGTATTTT.

CDR3 nucleotide sequence: TGTGCCAGCAGGGACACGAGGGGGGAGCAGTACTTC. Translating it yields CASRDTRGEQYF. V is TRBV6-5 and J is TRBJ2-7; a possible D gene is TRBD1 (6 bases). The V end was cut by 6 bases, the J end by 7 bases, with 13 bases between. Germline lookup yields CDR1 MNHEY and CDR2 SVGAGI. This CDR3 region has 12 residues.

The chain joins TRBV7-2 to TRBJ2-5, with 9 bases matching TRBD2. With V trimmed by 5 bases and J by 2 bases, 9 bases remained unmatched. The length of the CDR3 is 16 residues. Per the germline V gene, CDR1 is SGHTA and CDR2 is FQGNSA. The chain's CDR3 is CASSVAPSGVQETQYF. The CDR3 DNA reads TGTGCCAGCAGCGTTGCCCCTAGCGGGGTTCAAGAGACCCAGTACTTC.

This clone was seen more than once but under ten times. The chain links TRBV18 to TRBJ1-1; possibly TRBD1 for D (5 bases). The length of the CDR3 is 16 residues. Germline CDR1 reads KGHSH; CDR2 reads LQKENI. The ends were cut back, 3 bases at V and 0 bases at J, with 14 bases in the middle. The CDR3 DNA follows: TGTGCCAGCTCACCCCAGGGCCTGGTTATGAACACTGAAGCTTTCTTT. The encoded protein is CASSPQGLVMNTEAFF.

This chain connects TRBV4-1 to TRBJ2-3, with 10 nucleotides matching TRBD1. The CDR3 totals 17 residues. V lost 4 bases, J lost 2 bases, and 9 bases stayed unmatched. The germline V gene encodes CDR1 MGHRA and CDR2 YSYEKL. The CDR3 bases are TGCGCCAGCAGCCTCCGGGGGGGACAGGGGTTCACAGATACGCAGTATTTT. As protein: CASSLRGGQGFTDTQYF.

The chain links TRBV19 to TRBJ2-2; 7 nucleotides agree with TRBD2. V lost 8 bases and J lost 5; bases outside the gene matches: 2. Germline V gives CDR1 LNHDA, CDR2 SQIVND (reference sequence). CDR3 length: 12 amino acids. As DNA, the CDR3 is TGTGCCAGTTTCGGGAGGACCGGGGAGCTGTTTTTT. Its translation: CASFGRTGELFF.

The rearrangement joins TRBV29-1 to TRBJ2-1, with TRBD2 matching over 9 bases. V was pared by 6 bases and J by 6 bases, with 9 bases of the junction left unmatched. Germline CDR1 and CDR2: SQVTM and ANQGSEA. This CDR3 spans 14 amino acids. This CDR3 reads CSVAGTSGFNEQFF. DNA for the CDR3: TGCAGCGTCGCGGGTACTAGCGGGTTCAATGAGCAGTTCTTC.

The V and J genes are TRBV6-5 and TRBJ1-3, with D maybe TRBD1 (6 bases). In germline, CDR1 is MNHEY, CDR2 SVGAGI. Trimming removed 6 bases at V and 3 bases at J, with 12 bases between. This CDR3 contains 14 residues. As DNA, the CDR3 is TGTGCCAGCAGCCGTACAGGGTTTGGAAACACCATATATTTT. Its translation is CASSRTGFGNTIYF.

The V call is TRBV4-2, the J call TRBJ2-7; 10 nucleotides line up with TRBD1. After removal of 4 bases from V and 1 base from J, the junction contained 10 bases not matched to a gene. Germline CDR1 reads LGHNA; CDR2 reads YNFKEQ. This CDR3 contains 17 residues. As DNA, the CDR3 is TGTGCCAGCAGCCCCCGGCCCCGGACAGGGGGATCCTACGAGCAGTACTTC. Its protein product is CASSPRPRTGGSYEQYF.

The rearrangement joins TRBV10-3 to TRBJ2-7; a possible D gene is TRBD1 (5 bases). This CDR3 region has 11 residues. Trimming stripped 2 bases from V and 6 bases from J, with 5 bases between. Germline lookup yields CDR1 ENHRY and CDR2 SYGVKD. The CDR3 sequence is CAISERGEQYF. The CDR3 coding sequence is TGTGCCATCAGTGAGAGGGGCGAGCAGTACTTC.

This chain links TRBV5-1 with TRBJ2-5, with TRBD1 identical over 7 bases. Germline V gene sequence: CDR1 SGHRS, CDR2 YFSETQ. Germline trimming cut 5 bases from V and 0 bases from J; bases unmatched to any gene: 7. The CDR3 extends over 15 amino acids. Here the CDR3 reads CASRNRGDHQETQYF. The CDR3 nucleotides are TGCGCCAGCAGAAACAGGGGTGATCACCAAGAGACCCAGTACTTC.

The chain employs TRBV5-1 and TRBJ1-3, with 7 positions matching TRBD1. Germline CDR1 is SGHRS and CDR2 is YFSETQ. This CDR3 has 15 residues. V lost 3 bases, J lost 0 bases, and 3 bases stayed unmatched. CDR3 sequence reads: CASSSTGFSGNTIYF. In DNA form, the CDR3 reads TGCGCCAGCAGCTCGACAGGGTTCTCTGGAAACACCATATATTTT.

The V call is TRBV18, the J call TRBJ2-3; D is unclear. The germline CDR1 and CDR2 sequences are KGHSH and LQKENI. The length of the CDR3 is 11 residues. Trimming shortened V by 6 bases and J by 2 bases, and 3 bases separated the two germline ends. The CDR3 nucleotides read TGTGCCAGCTCTCACACAGATACGCAGTATTTT. As protein: CASSHTDTQYF.

This rearrangement joins TRBV9 to TRBJ2-1; 7 positions match TRBD2. Germline assignment: CDR1 SGDLS and CDR2 YYNGEE. J was trimmed by 3 bases and V by 4 bases; bases with no gene match: 4. The CDR3 extends over 14 amino acids. CDR3 amino acids: CASSPRDYYNEQFF. The CDR3 nucleotides read TGTGCCAGCAGCCCCAGGGACTACTACAATGAGCAGTTCTTC.

V usage is TRBV5-1 and J usage is TRBJ2-7; 8 nucleotides match TRBD2. V shed 4 bases and J 4 bases; nucleotides not matched to a gene: 7. CDR1 is SGHRS and CDR2 is YFSETQ in the germline V gene. This CDR3 has 14 residues. DNA of the CDR3: TGCGCCAGCAGCCGAGCGGGAGAGCGGTACGAGCAGTACTTC. Translating it yields CASSRAGERYEQYF.

V and J are TRBV20-1 and TRBJ2-1; the match to TRBD2 covers 7 bases. V dropped 4 bases and J dropped 11; count of bases not matched to a gene: 5. This CDR3 is built from 11 residues. Germline V gene lookup returns CDR1 DFQATT and CDR2 SNEGSKA (reference sequence). CDR3 DNA: TGCAGTGCTACCCCTAGCGGTAAGCAGTTCTTC. It codes for CSATPSGKQFF.

The V and J genes are TRBV7-2 and TRBJ2-3; weak D call: TRBD2 (5 bases). CDR3 length equals 15 residues. V was shortened by 1 base and J by 3 bases, with 11 bases between the two germline ends. Germline V gene lookup returns CDR1 SGHTA and CDR2 FQGNSA. CDR3 loop: CASSLVGLDTDTQYF. CDR3 DNA sequence: TGTGCCAGCAGCTTAGTAGGACTGGATACAGATACGCAGTATTTT.

The chain has TRBV7-2 and TRBJ2-7; the match to TRBD2 covers 7 bases. The trim removed 5 bases at V and 2 bases at J, leaving 12 bases unmatched. The CDR3 has 16 residues. Germline loops: CDR1 SGHTA, CDR2 FQGNSA. Here the CDR3 reads CASSPPPGRGAYEQYF. As DNA, the CDR3 is TGTGCCAGCAGCCCACCTCCGGGACGGGGGGCCTACGAGCAGTACTTC.

This chain connects TRBV7-2 to TRBJ1-1; D call uncertain. The CDR3 has 14 amino acids. The germline V and J ends were trimmed by 3 bases and 1 base, with 9 bases remaining between them. Per germline, CDR1 SGHTA and CDR2 FQGNSA. DNA for the CDR3: TGTGCCAGCAGCTTTGGAGTTTCGAACACTGAAGCTTTCTTT. The encoded protein is CASSFGVSNTEAFF. Using reference TRBV7-2 and TRBJ1-1 for the parts outside the CDR3, the full variable domain is GAGVSQSPSNKVTEKGKDVELRCDPISGHTALYWYRQSLGQGLEFLIYFQGNSAPDKSGLPSDRFSAERTGGSVSTLTIQRTQQEDSAVYLCASSFGVSNTEAFFGQGTRLTVV.

The chain joins TRBV30 to TRBJ1-6; no firm D call. From germline, CDR1 is GTSNPN and CDR2 SVGIG (reference sequence). This CDR3 is built from 16 residues. Trimming took 3 bases from V and 0 from J, leaving 12 bases between them. The CDR3 spells CAWRRAHHSYNSPLHF. In DNA form, the CDR3 reads TGTGCCTGGAGAAGGGCCCACCACTCCTATAATTCACCCCTCCACTTT. Full variable domain (outside the CDR3, taken from reference TRBV30 and TRBJ1-6): SQTIHQWPATLVQPVGSPLSLECTVEGTSNPNLYWYRQAAGRGLQLLFYSVGIGQISSEVPQNLSASRPQDRQFILSSKKLLLSDSGFYLCAWRRAHHSYNSPLHFGNGTRLTVT.